This T cell receptor beta chain was captured by sequencing in a study of long-term antiretroviral therapy in people with HIV. The CDR3 is 15 residues long. Trimming cost V 0 bases and J 4 bases; bases outside gene matches: 5. CDR1 and CDR2 from the germline V gene are SGHTS and YDEGEE. Investigators performed immunoSEQ version v3.0 at survey level. Profiled with immunoSEQ multiplex PCR; TCRdb holds only in-frame clones, not every one. In the table there are roughly 16,000 clones, roughly 94% of which are singletons. The sequencing here drew on unsorted PBMCs, taken roughly 6.4 years after starting antiretroviral therapy. This TCR derives from a woman aged 50 to 65 with HIV. The gene calls are TRBV5-8 and TRBJ2-3, with 7 bases lining up with TRBD1. For the CDR3, the DNA is TGTGCCAGCAGCTTGGACAGGGGTGTACCAGATACGCAGTATTTT. This sequence encodes CASSLDRGVPDTQYF.